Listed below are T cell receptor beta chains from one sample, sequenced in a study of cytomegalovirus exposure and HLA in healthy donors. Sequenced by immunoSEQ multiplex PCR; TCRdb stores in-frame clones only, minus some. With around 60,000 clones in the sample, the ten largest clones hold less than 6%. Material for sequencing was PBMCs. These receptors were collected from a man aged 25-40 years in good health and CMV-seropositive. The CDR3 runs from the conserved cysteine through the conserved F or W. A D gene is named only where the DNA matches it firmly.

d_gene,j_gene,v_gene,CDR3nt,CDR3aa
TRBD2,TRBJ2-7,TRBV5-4,TGTGCCAGCAGACTGGGATTAGCGGGGTCCTACGAGCAGTACTTC,CASRLGLAGSYEQYF
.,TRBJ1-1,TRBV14,TGTGCCAGCAGCCCTTGGCGGGGGACTGGGACTGAAGATTTCTTT,CASSPWRGTGTEDFF
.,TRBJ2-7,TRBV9,TGTGCCAGCAGCGTAGACAGCTCCTACGAGCAGTACTTC,CASSVDSSYEQYF
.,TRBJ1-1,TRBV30,TGTGCCTGGAGTGTACAGGCAGACACTGAAGCTTTCTTT,CAWSVQADTEAFF
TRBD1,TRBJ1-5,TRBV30,TGTGCCGGGAGCCGGACAGGTGCTAGCAATCAGCCCCAGCATTTT,CAGSRTGASNQPQHF
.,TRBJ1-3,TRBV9,TGTGCCAGCAGCGTAGTAGACATCGGAAACACCATATATTTT,CASSVVDIGNTIYF
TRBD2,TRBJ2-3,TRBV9,TGTGCCAGCAGCACCGGACTAGCTGAATACACAGATACGCAGTATTTT,CASSTGLAEYTDTQYF
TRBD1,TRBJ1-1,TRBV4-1,TGCGCCAGCAGACCCGACAGGGGCACTGAAGCTTTCTTT,CASRPDRGTEAFF
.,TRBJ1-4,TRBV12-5,TGTGCTAGTGGTAAACAGGATAATGAAAAACTGTTTTTT,CASGKQDNEKLFF
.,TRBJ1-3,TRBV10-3,TGTGCCATCAGTGAACAGGACTCTGGAAACACCATATATTTT,CAISEQDSGNTIYF
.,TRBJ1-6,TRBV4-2,TGTGCCAGCAGCCCGATAACAGAAAATTCACCCCTCCACTTT,CASSPITENSPLHF
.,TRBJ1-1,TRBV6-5,TGTGCCAGCAATAGTAGGGCAGGGAGGGAAGCTTTCTTT,CASNSRAGREAFF
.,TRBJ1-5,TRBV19,TGTGCCAGTAGTATGGGGTGGGGAGGCCCGGTTGGTCAGCCCCAGCATTTT,CASSMGWGGPVGQPQHF
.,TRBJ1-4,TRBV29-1,TGCAGCGTCCAAAGGGGTAGTACAACTAATGAAAAACTGTTTTTT,CSVQRGSTTNEKLFF
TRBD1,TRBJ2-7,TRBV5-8,TGTGCCAGCAGCCACGGGACAGGGATGAACGAGCAGTACTTC,CASSHGTGMNEQYF
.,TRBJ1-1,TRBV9,TGTGCCAGCAGTGATGAGGCCGGTGAAGCTTTCTTT,CASSDEAGEAFF
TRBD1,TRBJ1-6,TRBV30,TGTGCCTGGAGGCGGGGACAGGGAGGCTCCTATAATTCACCCCTCCACTTT,CAWRRGQGGSYNSPLHF
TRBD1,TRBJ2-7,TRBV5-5,TGTGCCAGCAGCTTGGCCCCAGCCGGGACAGGGGGCTACGAGCAGTACTTC,CASSLAPAGTGGYEQYF
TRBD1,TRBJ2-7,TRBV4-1,TGTGCCAGCAGCCAAGAGAATTCGGGACAGCCCTACGAGCAGTACTTC,CASSQENSGQPYEQYF
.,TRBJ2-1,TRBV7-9,TGTGCCAGCGAAGACAGCAATGAGCAGTTCTTC,CASEDSNEQFF
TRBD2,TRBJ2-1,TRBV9,TGTGCCAGCAGCGTGGCGGGAGCGTACAATGAGCAGTTCTTC,CASSVAGAYNEQFF
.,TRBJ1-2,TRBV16,TGTGCCAGCAGCCCCTATGAGGCAGCAGCTAACTATGGCTACACCTTC,CASSPYEAAANYGYTF
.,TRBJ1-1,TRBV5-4,TGTGCCAGCAGCGTCGGACAGACCAACACTGAAGCTTTCTTT,CASSVGQTNTEAFF
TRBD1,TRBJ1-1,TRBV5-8,TGTGCCAGCAGCCCGGGACAGGAGAACACTGAAGCTTTCTTT,CASSPGQENTEAFF
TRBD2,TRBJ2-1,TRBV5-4,TGTGCCAGCAGCATACTAGCGAAAAAAGAGCAGTTCTTC,CASSILAKKEQFF
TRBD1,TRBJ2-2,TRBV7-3,TGTGCCAGCAGTGAGACAGGGTTATACACCGGGGAGCTGTTTTTT,CASSETGLYTGELFF
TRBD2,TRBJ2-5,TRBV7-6,TGTGCCAGCAGTTTTCCCTTGCGGGGGGCTGGGACCCAGTACTTC,CASSFPLRGAGTQYF
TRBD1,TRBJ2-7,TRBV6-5,TGTGCCAGCAGTTACTCGACAGGGGGTTCCTACGAGCAGTACTTC,CASSYSTGGSYEQYF
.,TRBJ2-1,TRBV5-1,TGCGCCAGCAGCGAACGGGAGCGGGTGGGGCAGTTCTTC,CASSERERVGQFF
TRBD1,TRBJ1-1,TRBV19,TGTGCCAGTAGTCCTAGACCGGGACAGCCATTCGGGACTTTCTTT,CASSPRPGQPFGTFF
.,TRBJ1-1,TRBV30,TGTGCCTGGAGTGAACAGTCGAACACTGAAGCTTTCTTT,CAWSEQSNTEAFF
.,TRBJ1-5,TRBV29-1,TGCAGCGTGCTACAGGGAGTGGGTCAGCCCCAGCATTTT,CSVLQGVGQPQHF
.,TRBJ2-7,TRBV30,TGTGCCTGGAGGCCTCTGGACATACCCTACGAGCAGTACTTC,CAWRPLDIPYEQYF
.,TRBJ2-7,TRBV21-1,TGTGCCAGCAGCAACACAGGGACCTTAACCTACGAGCAGTACTTC,CASSNTGTLTYEQYF
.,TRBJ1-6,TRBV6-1,TGTGCCAGCAGTGCGGCGGTTGATTCACCCCTCCACTTT,CASSAAVDSPLHF
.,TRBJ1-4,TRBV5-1,TGCGCCAGCAGCTTGGTATGGGGGCAGGGTGAAAAACTGTTTTTT,CASSLVWGQGEKLFF
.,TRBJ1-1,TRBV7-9,TGTGCCAGCATCAATTCCCCCCCCGCCGAGGAGACTGAAGCTTTCTTT,CASINSPPAEETEAFF
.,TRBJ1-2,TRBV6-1,TGTGCCAGCAGTGAAGGAGGGTCGTGGGCCAACTATGGCTACACCTTC,CASSEGGSWANYGYTF
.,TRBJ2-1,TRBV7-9,TGTGCCAGCAGGTCTAAACGAAGATACGACAATGAGCAGTTCTTC,CASRSKRRYDNEQFF
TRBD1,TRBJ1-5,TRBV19,TGTGCCAGTAGGGGGGACAGGACAAGTCTCCAGCCCCAGCATTTT,CASRGDRTSLQPQHF
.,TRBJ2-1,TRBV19,TGTGCCAGTAGTAGAGGACAGTCTTCCTACAATGAGCAGTTCTTC,CASSRGQSSYNEQFF
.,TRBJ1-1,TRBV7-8,TGTGCCAGCAGCTTAGCACCTTCAGGGGTGAACACTGAAGCTTTCTTT,CASSLAPSGVNTEAFF
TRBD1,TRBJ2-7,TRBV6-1,TGTGCCAGCAGTGGGGGACAGGGGATCTGGGAGCAGTACTTC,CASSGGQGIWEQYF
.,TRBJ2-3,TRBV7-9,TGTGCCAGCAGCTTACCAAGCACAGATACGCAGTATTTT,CASSLPSTDTQYF
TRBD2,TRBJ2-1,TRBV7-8,TGTGCCAGCAGCTTAGCGGGAGGGTTCTACAATGAGCAGTTCTTC,CASSLAGGFYNEQFF
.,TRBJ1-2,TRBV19,TGTGCCAGTCGACCGCGGGGGGGCTCTAACTATGGCTACACCTTC,CASRPRGGSNYGYTF
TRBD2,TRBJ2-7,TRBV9,TGTGCCAGCAGCGCTATAGCGGGGGCAAGCGAGCAGTACTTC,CASSAIAGASEQYF
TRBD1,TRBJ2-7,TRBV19,TGTGCCAGTAATCCGGGACAGGGATCCTACGAGCAGTACTTC,CASNPGQGSYEQYF
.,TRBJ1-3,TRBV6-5,TGTGCCAGCAGTTACGGAGGGGGAAACACCATATATTTT,CASSYGGGNTIYF
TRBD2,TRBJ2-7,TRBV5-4,TGTGCCAGCAGCCTGCGGGGGAGCGACGAGCAGTACTTC,CASSLRGSDEQYF
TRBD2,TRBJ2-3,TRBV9,TGTGCCAGCAGCGTAGAGGCGGGGGGGGTCACAGATACGCAGTATTTT,CASSVEAGGVTDTQYF
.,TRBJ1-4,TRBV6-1,TGTGCCAGCAGTGAAACCCGGAGTGAAAAACTGTTTTTT,CASSETRSEKLFF
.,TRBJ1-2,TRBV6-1,TGTGCCAGCAGTCCCTTCGGCTATGGCTACACCTTC,CASSPFGYGYTF
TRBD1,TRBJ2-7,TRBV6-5,TGTGCCAGCAGTTATTCGAGGACAGGGGGCACCTACGAGCAGTACTTC,CASSYSRTGGTYEQYF
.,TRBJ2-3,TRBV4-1,TGCGCCAGCAGCCAAGCCCCAATAAAAGTAGAGCGGGGCACAGATACGCAGTATTTT,CASSQAPIKVERGTDTQYF